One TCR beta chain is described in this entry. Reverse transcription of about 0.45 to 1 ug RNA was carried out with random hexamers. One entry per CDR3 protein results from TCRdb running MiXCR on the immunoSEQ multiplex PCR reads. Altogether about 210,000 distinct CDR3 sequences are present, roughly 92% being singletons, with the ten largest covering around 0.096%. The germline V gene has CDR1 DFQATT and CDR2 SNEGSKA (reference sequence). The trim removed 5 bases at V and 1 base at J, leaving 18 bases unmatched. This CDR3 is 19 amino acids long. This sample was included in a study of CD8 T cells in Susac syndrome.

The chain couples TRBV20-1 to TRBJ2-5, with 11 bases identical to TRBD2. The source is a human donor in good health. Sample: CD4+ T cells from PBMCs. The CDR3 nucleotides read TGCAGTGCTGAGCTAGCGGGGGGCCTTCCCAATGCCCGCCAAGAGACCCAGTACTTC. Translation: CSAELAGGLPNARQETQYF.